Shown below are 7 T cell receptor beta chains from a single sample sequenced in a study of OX40 agonist ivuxolimab in advanced cancers. Library preparation used the immunoSEQ multiplex PCR assay. Here the immuneACCESS table is served through TCRdb, limited to in-frame sequences with V and J called. Missing clones are a known gap in these copies; in checked studies unresolved V genes cover under half, and the rest lacks a known reason. The sample has approximately 50,000 clones on record, 65% to 85% of them singletons. 3.9% of the sample is taken by the ten largest. The sample here was CD4+ or CD8+ T cells sorted from blood, taken in a trial of the OX40 agonist ivuxolimab. The receptors shown here come from an adult with an advanced solid tumor such as melanoma, head and neck, liver or kidney cancer.

This chain connects TRBV19 to TRBJ1-1; 7 bases map to TRBD1. Germline CDR1 and CDR2: LNHDA and SQIVND (reference sequence). Losses at the gene ends were 4 bases for V and 3 bases for J; bases not matched to a gene: 2. CDR3 size: 13 residues. CDR3 region: CASSNDRDTEAFF. In DNA, the CDR3 is TGTGCCAGTAGTAATGACAGGGACACTGAAGCTTTCTTT.

The chain recombines TRBV9 with TRBJ1-1; TRBD1 matches at 8 bases. Germline CDR1 is SGDLS and CDR2 is YYNGEE. V trimming: 3 bases; J trimming: 3 bases; junction bases outside the gene matches: 10. The CDR3 length is 16 residues. The CDR3 loop reads CASSAQGANTYTEAFF. DNA of the CDR3: TGTGCCAGCAGCGCCCAGGGGGCGAACACGTACACTGAAGCTTTCTTT.

V and J are TRBV5-1 and TRBJ2-1; 9 bases are shared with TRBD2. Trimming cost V 0 bases and J 6 bases; bases outside gene matches: 1. This CDR3 contains 14 residues. In germline, CDR1 is SGHRS, CDR2 YFSETQ. Here the CDR3 reads CASSLGLAVNEQFF. The CDR3 nucleotides are TGCGCCAGCAGCTTGGGACTAGCGGTCAATGAGCAGTTCTTC. The full variable domain, with the rest looked up from reference TRBV5-1 and TRBJ2-1, is KAGVTQTPRYLIKTRGQQVTLSCSPISGHRSVSWYQQTPGQGLQFLFEYFSETQRNKGNFPGRFSGRQFSNSRSEMNVSTLELGDSALYLCASSLGLAVNEQFFGPGTRLTVL.

CDR3 sequence (DNA): TGTGCCAGCTCACCACAGAACAGTCGGGAGACCCAGTACTTC. Encoded protein: CASSPQNSRETQYF. The chain has TRBV18 and TRBJ2-5, with D hard to call. The germline gives CDR1 KGHSH, CDR2 LQKENI. The ends were cut back, 1 base at V and 5 bases at J, with 11 bases in the middle. This CDR3 is 14 amino acids long. Using reference TRBV18 and TRBJ2-5 for the parts outside the CDR3, the full variable domain is NAGVMQNPRHLVRRRGQEARLRCSPMKGHSHVYWYRQLPEEGLKFMVYLQKENIIDESGMPKERFSAEFPKEGPSILRIQQVVRGDSAAYFCASSPQNSRETQYFGPGTRLLVL.

The chain recombines TRBV11-2 with TRBJ1-2, with 12 bases aligning to TRBD1. This CDR3 spans 16 amino acids. The germline gives CDR1 SGHAT, CDR2 FQNNGV. Trimming removed 3 bases from V and 4 bases from J; junction bases left unmatched: 6. This chain's CDR3 is CASSFGTGGLSYGYTF. In nucleotides, the CDR3 is TGTGCCAGCAGCTTCGGGACAGGGGGCTTGAGCTATGGCTACACCTTC.

The J gene is TRBJ2-1, the V gene TRBV19; TRBD2 matches 8 bases. The CDR3 is made up of 16 amino acids. V shed 6 bases, J shed 7 bases, and the junction held 14 bases outside the gene matches. Looked up from germline, CDR1 is LNHDA and CDR2 is SQIVND (reference sequence). The CDR3 spells CASSRRGLGGGNEQFF. The DNA of the CDR3 is TGTGCCAGTAGCCGCCGGGGACTAGGAGGGGGGAATGAGCAGTTCTTC.

The J gene is TRBJ1-6, the V gene TRBV28; D not resolved. The CDR3 covers 12 residues. Trimming shortened V by 7 bases and J by 10 bases, and 11 bases separated the two germline ends. Germline-derived CDR1 and CDR2 are MDHEN and SYDVKM. The CDR3 sequence is CASKGGPSPLHF. In nucleotides, the CDR3 is TGTGCCAGCAAGGGCGGACCGTCACCCCTCCACTTT.